This record concerns one T cell receptor beta chain sequence. Germline V gives CDR1 SGDLS, CDR2 YYNGEE. CDR3 length: 12 amino acids. V was trimmed by 7 bases and J by 5 bases, leaving 12 bases between them. The sample is drawn from a study of T-cell reconstitution after alpha-beta-depleted transplantation in children. It was with unique molecular identifiers that the TCRbeta library was prepared. In TCRdb, the PCR reads were re-called with MiXCR into one record per CDR3 protein. Of about 540,000 distinct CDR3 sequences in the sample, around 18% were seen once. Sequencing used PBMCs from the stem cell graft donor, obtained from the stem cell graft. The sequence derives from a human donor who donated a stem cell graft to a child with acute lymphoblastic leukemia. The rearrangement uses TRBV9 and TRBJ1-2; D uncertain. The CDR3 protein is CASAEGGYGYTF. The CDR3 DNA reads as TGTGCCAGCGCAGAAGGAGGGTATGGCTACACCTTC. Full variable domain (rest looked up from reference TRBV9 and TRBJ1-2): DSGVTQTPKHLITATGQRVTLRCSPRSGDLSVYWYQQSLDQGLQFLIQYYNGEERAKGNILERFSAQQFPDLHSELNLSSLELGDSALYFCASAEGGYGYTFGSGTRLTVV.